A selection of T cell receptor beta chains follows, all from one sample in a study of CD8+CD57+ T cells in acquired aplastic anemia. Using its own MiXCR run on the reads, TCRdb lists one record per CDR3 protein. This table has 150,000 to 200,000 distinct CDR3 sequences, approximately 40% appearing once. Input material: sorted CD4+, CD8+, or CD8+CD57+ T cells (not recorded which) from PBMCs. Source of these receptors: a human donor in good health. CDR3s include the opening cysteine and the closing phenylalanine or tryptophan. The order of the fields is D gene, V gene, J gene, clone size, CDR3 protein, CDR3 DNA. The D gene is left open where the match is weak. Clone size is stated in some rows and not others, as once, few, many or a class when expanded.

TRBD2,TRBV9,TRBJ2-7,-,CASSVAPGTSGEFGEQYF,TGTGCCAGCAGCGTAGCCCCGGGGACTAGCGGGGAGTTTGGGGAGCAGTACTTC
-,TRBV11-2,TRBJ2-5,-,CASSLEGGYGGSSQTQYF,TGTGCCAGCAGCTTAGAGGGGGGTTACGGGGGAAGTTCGCAAACCCAGTACTTC
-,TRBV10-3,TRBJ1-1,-,CAISDTPMGRNTEAFF,TGTGCCATCAGTGACACCCCCATGGGGAGGAACACTGAAGCTTTCTTT
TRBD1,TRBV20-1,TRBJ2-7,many,CSASYRGNPYEQYF,TGCAGTGCTTCCTACAGGGGGAACCCCTACGAGCAGTACTTC
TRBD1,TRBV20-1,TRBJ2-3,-,CSGTGAGVDTQYF,TGCAGTGGGACAGGGGCGGGAGTAGATACGCAGTATTTT
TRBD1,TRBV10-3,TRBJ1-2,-,CASSRHTGEGYTF,TGTGCCAGCAGTCGTCACACAGGGGAGGGCTACACCTTC
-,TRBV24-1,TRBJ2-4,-,CASSLAAAGNIQYF,TGTGCCAGCAGTTTAGCAGCGGCAGGAAACATTCAGTACTTC
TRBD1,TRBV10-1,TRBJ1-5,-,CASSVWTGGESNQPQHF,TGCGCCAGCAGTGTCTGGACAGGGGGTGAGAGCAATCAGCCCCAGCATTTT
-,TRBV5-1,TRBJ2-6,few,CASSLRSVGPPVESSGANVLTF,TGCGCCAGCAGCTTGCGGTCCGTGGGGCCACCCGTCGAGAGCTCTGGGGCCAACGTCCTGACTTTC
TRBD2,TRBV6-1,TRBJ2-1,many,CASSRTSGPSNEQFF,TGTGCCAGCAGTCGAACTAGCGGTCCCTCCAATGAGCAGTTCTTC
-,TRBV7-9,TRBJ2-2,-,CASSLRPPTGELFF,TGTGCCAGCAGCTTACGACCGCCCACCGGGGAGCTGTTTTTT
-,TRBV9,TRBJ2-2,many,CASSSAGGYTGELFF,TGTGCCAGCAGCTCCGCGGGCGGCTACACCGGGGAGCTGTTTTTT
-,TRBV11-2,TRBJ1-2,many,CASSLGGAGGVGYTF,TGTGCCAGCAGCTTAGGGGGGGCAGGAGGAGTTGGCTACACCTTC
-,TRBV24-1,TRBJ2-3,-,CATSDLWTDTQYF,TGTGCCACCAGTGATTTGTGGACAGATACGCAGTATTTT
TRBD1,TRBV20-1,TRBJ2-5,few,CSARDPAGGRETQYF,TGCAGTGCTAGAGATCCGGCAGGGGGCCGAGAGACCCAGTACTTC
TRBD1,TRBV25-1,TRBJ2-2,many,CASTTGAKSNTGELFF,TGTGCCAGCACAACAGGGGCTAAGTCGAACACCGGGGAGCTGTTTTTT
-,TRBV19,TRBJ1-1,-,CASSIVLNTEAFF,TGTGCCAGTAGTATAGTTCTGAACACTGAAGCTTTCTTT
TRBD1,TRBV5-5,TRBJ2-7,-,CASRRGQPSPSEQYF,TGTGCCAGCAGAAGGGGACAGCCTTCCCCCTCCGAGCAGTACTTC
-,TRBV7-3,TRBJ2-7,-,CASSQAVFAYEEYF,TGTGCCAGCAGCCAAGCCGTGTTCGCCTACGAGGAGTACTTC
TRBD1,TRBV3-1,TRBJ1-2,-,CASSQGGTGTGYTF,TGTGCCAGCAGCCAAGGGGGGACAGGGACGGGCTACACCTTC
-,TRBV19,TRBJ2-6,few,CASSPNPAGANVLTF,TGTGCCAGTAGTCCGAACCCTGCTGGGGCCAACGTCCTGACTTTC
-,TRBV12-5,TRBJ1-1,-,CASGPQGSGTEAFF,TGTGCTAGTGGTCCGCAGGGTTCGGGTACTGAAGCTTTCTTT
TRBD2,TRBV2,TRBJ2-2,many,CASSWAGGDGELFF,TGTGCCAGCAGCTGGGCGGGGGGCGACGGGGAGCTGTTTTTT
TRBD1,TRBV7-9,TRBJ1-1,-,CATTTGGVNEAFF,TGTGCCACCACGACAGGGGGCGTGAATGAAGCTTTCTTT
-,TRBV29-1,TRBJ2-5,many,CSVQRGGGPETQYF,TGCAGCGTTCAACGAGGGGGGGGCCCGGAGACCCAGTACTTC
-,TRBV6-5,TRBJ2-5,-,CASSSPPGRSQETQYF,TGTGCCAGCAGTTCCCCTCCGGGACGAAGCCAAGAGACCCAGTACTTC
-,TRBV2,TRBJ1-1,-,CAAGGTEAFF,TGTGCGGCGGGAGGAACTGAAGCTTTCTTT
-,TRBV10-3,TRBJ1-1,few,CAIRGLDPMNTEAFF,TGTGCCATCAGGGGCTTGGACCCCATGAACACTGAAGCTTTCTTT
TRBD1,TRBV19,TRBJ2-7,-,CASSIAGGQGQDEQYF,TGTGCCAGTAGTATTGCAGGAGGACAGGGGCAAGACGAGCAGTACTTC
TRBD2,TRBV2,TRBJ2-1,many,CASRADIAGGNEQFF,TGTGCCAGCAGGGCGGATATAGCGGGGGGAAATGAGCAGTTCTTC
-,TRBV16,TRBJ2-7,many,CASSQSRGTYEQYF,TGTGCCAGCAGCCAATCTCGGGGGACCTACGAGCAGTACTTC
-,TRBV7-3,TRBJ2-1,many,CASSLTGQGKQFF,TGTGCCAGCAGCTTAACAGGTCAGGGCAAGCAGTTCTTC
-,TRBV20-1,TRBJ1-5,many,CSGWQGGTQHF,TGCAGTGGCTGGCAGGGAGGGACCCAGCATTTT
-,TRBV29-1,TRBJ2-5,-,CSADGRGETQYF,TGCAGCGCAGACGGCCGTGGGGAGACCCAGTACTTC
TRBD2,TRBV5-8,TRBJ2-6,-,CASGGDPGANVLTF,TGCGCCAGCGGGGGGGACCCTGGGGCCAACGTCCTGACTTTC
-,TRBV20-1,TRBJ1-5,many,CSARTPGSNQPQHF,TGCAGTGCTCGGACACCAGGTAGCAATCAGCCCCAGCATTTT
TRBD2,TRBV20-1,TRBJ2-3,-,CSAPGEGLDNF,TGCAGTGCCCCTGGGGAGGGTCTGGATAATTTT
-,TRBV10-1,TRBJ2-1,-,CASGPGQRTYNEQFF,TGCGCCAGCGGTCCAGGGCAGAGGACTTACAATGAGCAGTTCTTC
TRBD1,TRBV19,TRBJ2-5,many,CASSPRQGQQETQYF,TGTGCCAGTAGTCCAAGACAGGGTCAACAAGAGACCCAGTACTTC
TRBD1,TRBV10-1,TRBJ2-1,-,CASSEDPSSGTVPYNEQFF,TGCGCCAGCAGTGAGGACCCCAGCTCCGGGACAGTACCCTACAATGAGCAGTTCTTC
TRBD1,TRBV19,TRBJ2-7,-,CASSSLQGTYGQYF,TGTGCCAGCAGTTCATTACAGGGGACCTACGGGCAGTACTTC
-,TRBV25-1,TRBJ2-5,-,CASSQGGKETQYF,TGTGCCAGCAGCCAAGGCGGGAAAGAGACCCAGTACTTC
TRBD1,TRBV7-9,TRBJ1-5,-,CASSLGQQNQPQHF,TGTGCCAGCAGCCTGGGACAGCAGAATCAGCCCCAGCATTTT
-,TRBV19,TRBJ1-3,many,CASSIDWGRISGNTIYF,TGTGCCAGTAGTATAGATTGGGGACGAATCTCTGGAAACACCATATATTTT
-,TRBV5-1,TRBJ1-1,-,CASSAGLVGNTEAFF,TGCGCCAGCAGCGCGGGGCTGGTGGGGAACACTGAAGCTTTCTTT
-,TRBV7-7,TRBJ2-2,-,CASSPLDTGELFF,TGTGCTAGCAGCCCGTTGGACACCGGGGAGCTGTTTTTT
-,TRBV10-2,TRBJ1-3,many,CASSERGSGNTIYF,TGCGCCAGCAGTGAAAGGGGAAGTGGAAACACCATATATTTT
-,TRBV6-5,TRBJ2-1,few,CASSLVVGNEQFF,TGTGCCAGCAGTTTAGTTGTAGGCAATGAGCAGTTCTTC
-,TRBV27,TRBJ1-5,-,CASGRAGLHQPQHF,TGTGCCAGCGGAAGGGCCGGGCTTCATCAGCCCCAGCATTTT
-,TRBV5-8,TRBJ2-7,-,CASSLVGPEQHF,TGTGCCAGCAGCTTGGTGGGGCCTGAGCAGCACTTC
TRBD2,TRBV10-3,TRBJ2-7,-,CAISEPLGTSGTYEQYF,TGTGCCATCAGTGAGCCACTCGGGACTAGCGGGACCTACGAGCAGTACTTC
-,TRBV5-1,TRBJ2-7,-,CASSWGTAAYEQYF,TGCGCCAGCAGCTGGGGGACGGCTGCCTACGAGCAGTACTTC
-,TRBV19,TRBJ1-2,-,CASRTGSPSGYTF,TGTGCCAGTAGGACCGGGAGCCCTAGTGGCTACACCTTC
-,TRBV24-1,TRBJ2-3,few,CATSDLRGGSTDTQYF,TGTGCCACCAGTGATTTGAGGGGGGGGAGCACAGATACGCAGTATTTT
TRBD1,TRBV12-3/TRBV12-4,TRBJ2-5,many,CASSRRGRRETQYF,TGTGCCAGCAGCCGCAGGGGGCGCAGAGAGACCCAGTACTTC
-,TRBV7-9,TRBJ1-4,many,CASSLVSGTTNEKLFF,TGTGCCAGCAGCTTAGTGTCGGGGACAACTAATGAAAAACTGTTTTTT
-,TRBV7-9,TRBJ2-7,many,CASSLRGGAEGYEQYF,TGTGCCAGCAGCTTAAGGGGGGGGGCGGAAGGCTACGAGCAGTACTTC
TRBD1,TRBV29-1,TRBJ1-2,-,CSVWTGDGYTF,TGCAGCGTGTGGACAGGGGATGGCTACACCTTC